The 10 T cell receptor beta chains reported below all come from one sample, sequenced in a study of CD4 T cells in relation to SARS-CoV-2 and coronaviruses. The unexposed donors gave CD4+ T cells in 2011-2018, prior to COVID-19. CD4+ T cells were isolated from the cells after about ten days of culture. Data came from immunoSEQ multiplex PCR; TCRdb stores just in-frame clones and leaves some out. The table lists about 23,000 clones, less than 85% of them singletons, with approximately 29% in the top ten. What these receptors recognize is not known. Sequencing used CD4+ T cells from PBMCs, cultured in vitro. Every receptor here comes from a human donor in good health.

This chain links TRBV19 with TRBJ1-2; no clear D gene. Trimming shortened V by 3 bases and J by 5 bases, and 7 bases separated the two germline ends. This CDR3 has 12 amino acids. In germline, CDR1 is LNHDA, CDR2 SQIVND (reference sequence). As DNA, the CDR3 is TGTGCCAGTAGTATTTCTCAGTATGGCTACACCTTC. Translation gives CASSISQYGYTF.

The genes are TRBV4-2 and TRBJ2-7; 14 bases map to TRBD2. This CDR3 has 20 amino acids. Germline values: CDR1 LGHNA, CDR2 YNFKEQ. J was trimmed by 3 bases and V by 4 bases; bases with no gene match: 17. This CDR3 is CASSPRTAGLAGVRFYEQYF. Written as DNA, the CDR3 is TGTGCCAGCAGCCCTCGAACGGCGGGACTAGCGGGAGTCAGGTTCTACGAGCAGTACTTC.

This chain joins TRBV29-1 and TRBJ2-1, with D possibly matching TRBD2 (7 bases). The length of the CDR3 is 14 residues. In germline, CDR1 is SQVTM, CDR2 ANQGSEA. CDR3 sequence reads: CSGGGAQLPNEQFF. The DNA for the CDR3 is TGCAGTGGAGGGGGGGCTCAGCTACCCAATGAGCAGTTCTTC.

This chain links TRBV4-1 with TRBJ1-3, with unresolved D. Germline CDR1 MGHRA, CDR2 YSYEKL. The CDR3 consists of 13 residues. Trimming pared 3 bases from V and 4 bases from J, leaving 7 bases between. The CDR3 sequence: CASSQLLGNTIYF. The CDR3 bases are TGCGCCAGCAGCCAGCTCCTCGGAAACACCATATATTTT.

This chain uses TRBV6-6 with TRBJ1-2, with TRBD1 as a possible D gene (5 bases). This CDR3 comprises 14 residues. From germline, CDR1 is MNHNY and CDR2 SVGAGI (reference sequence). Trimming left V 5 bases short and J 9 bases short, with 19 bases between. CDR3 bases: TGTGCCAGCAGTCGACTGGCGGGCAGGGAGAGCTACACCTTC. Translation: CASSRLAGRESYTF.

V gene TRBV7-2 combines with J gene TRBJ2-7, with TRBD1 as a possible D gene (5 bases). This CDR3 has 14 amino acids. V was trimmed by 5 bases and J by 4 bases, leaving 15 bases between them. The V gene's germline CDR1 is SGHTA and CDR2 FQGNSA. DNA for the CDR3: TGTGCCAGCAGCCCCGAAGACAGACCGTACGAGCAGTACTTC. Protein: CASSPEDRPYEQYF.

The chain recombines TRBV7-2 with TRBJ2-1; unclear D gene. Germline V gene sequence: CDR1 SGHTA, CDR2 FQGNSA. Trimming cost V 5 bases and J 10 bases, with 12 bases left between them. The CDR3 spans 12 residues. CDR3 nucleotide sequence: TGTGCCAGCAGCCAATCCGCACGGGAGCAGTTCTTC. This sequence encodes CASSQSAREQFF.

The chain links TRBV4-1 to TRBJ2-7, with D maybe TRBD2 (5 bases). The CDR3 contains 15 residues. Germline V gene lookup returns CDR1 MGHRA and CDR2 YSYEKL. Trimming removed 5 bases at V and 1 base at J, with 15 bases between. In nucleotides, the CDR3 is TGCGCCAGCAGCTATTCCCGGGGAATTTCCTACGAGCAGTACTTC. Protein sequence: CASSYSRGISYEQYF.

The chain combines TRBV12-3 or TRBV12-4 with TRBJ2-7; tentatively, D is TRBD1 (6 bases). The CDR3 runs to 13 residues. Trimming took off 6 bases at V and 5 bases at J, with 14 bases between the two ends. CDR3 amino acids: CASSYRAPNEQYF. CDR3 DNA sequence: TGTGCCAGCAGCTACAGGGCCCCCAACGAGCAGTACTTC.

The chain combines TRBV28 with TRBJ2-7; D ambiguous. Germline V gene lookup returns CDR1 MDHEN and CDR2 SYDVKM. Trimming took off 6 bases at V and 3 bases at J, with 9 bases between the two ends. The CDR3 runs to 12 residues. CDR3 in amino acids: CASSKSDYEQYF. In DNA, the CDR3 is TGTGCCAGCAGCAAGAGTGACTACGAGCAGTACTTC. The whole variable domain, remainder taken from reference TRBV28 and TRBJ2-7, is DVKVTQSSRYLVKRTGEKVFLECVQDMDHENMFWYRQDPGLGLRLIYFSYDVKMKEKGDIPEGYSVSREKKERFSLILESASTNQTSMYLCASSKSDYEQYFGPGTRLTVT.